These 5 T cell receptor beta chains came from one sample sequenced in a study of shared clonotypes between healthy human individuals (TCRdb year 2020). The method behind the library was the immunoSEQ multiplex PCR assay. TCRdb holds this immuneACCESS table with in-frame rearrangements only. Some clones are missing; in checked studies, unresolved V genes explain under half, and the rest has no known cause. Counted in this sample were about 1.1 million clones; more than 75% of them appeared once. Roughly 0.56% of the sample lies in the top ten. Input material: memory CD4+ T cells from PBMCs. The cell subset or site label on this specimen signifies: CD45RA-negative fraction. These receptors originate from a man aged 18 to 30 in good health. Some clones in this sample may be carry-over from other donors' samples.

The chain has TRBV18 and TRBJ1-5; tentatively, D is TRBD1 (6 bases). The CDR3 spans 14 residues. The germline V gene has CDR1 KGHSH and CDR2 LQKENI. Trimming took off 5 bases at V and 4 bases at J, with 12 bases between the two ends. CDR3 bases: TGTGCCAGCTCATCAAACAGGGTTAATCAGCCCCAGCATTTT. Translating gives CASSSNRVNQPQHF.

The chain joins TRBV14 to TRBJ2-7, with TRBD1 matching over 9 bases. CDR3 size: 15 residues. Germline V gene sequence: CDR1 SGHDN, CDR2 FVKESK. V gave up 3 bases and J gave up 1 base; unmatched junction bases: 4. For the CDR3, the DNA is TGTGCCAGCAGCCACCTGGGACAGGGATCCTACGAGCAGTACTTC. It yields the protein CASSHLGQGSYEQYF.

In its sample, this clone was seen once. The J gene is TRBJ2-7, the V gene TRBV4-1; D is uncertain. From germline, CDR1 is MGHRA and CDR2 YSYEKL. V shed 1 base and J shed 3 bases, with 7 bases lying between them. CDR3 length: 13 amino acids. The CDR3 DNA is TGCGCCAGCAGCCAAGTTCCAGGCTACGAGCAGTACTTC. Its translation is CASSQVPGYEQYF.

This rearrangement joins TRBV9 to TRBJ2-5, with 15 nucleotides matching TRBD2. The CDR3 extends over 16 amino acids. Germline CDR1 and CDR2: SGDLS and YYNGEE. V lost 3 bases, J lost 4 bases, and 4 bases stayed unmatched. DNA of the CDR3: TGTGCCAGCAGCGGGGGACTAGCGGGAGGTAGAGAGACCCAGTACTTC. Its translation: CASSGGLAGGRETQYF.

The gene calls are TRBV4-1 and TRBJ2-3; TRBD1 matches 10 bases. This CDR3 comprises 16 residues. V lost 4 bases and J lost 5; bases outside the gene matches: 9. Germline CDR1 MGHRA, CDR2 YSYEKL. CDR3 residues: CASSRSTGTGVDTQYF. For the CDR3, the DNA is TGCGCCAGCAGCCGATCGACCGGGACAGGGGTAGATACGCAGTATTTT.